The TCR beta chain described here comes from a study of blood T cell repertoires in COVID-19. The wider study: Acute and convalescent COVID-19 samples came from the United States, Italy and Spain. PBMCs, B-cell-depleted T cells, or T cells were the source of the cDNA or gDNA that made up the material.

Across fewer than 25 US areas, participants ranged in age from about 18 to 100 years. Methods used by the authors: Quantification of nucleated cells was approximated via reference gene primer amplification. Assay: immunoSEQ multiplex PCR; the TCRdb copy retains only in-frame clones and omits some. The DNA was the basis for D and trimming; V, J and clone size are from that table. Here the sample spans 140,000 to 150,000 clones, 87% being singletons. Trimming at V came to 0 bases and at J to 6 bases, leaving 17 bases not matched to a gene. This CDR3 has 19 residues. Germline lookup yields CDR1 LNHDA and CDR2 SQIVND (reference sequence).

Sequencing was done on a sample of PBMCs or T cells enriched from blood (not recorded which). This sequence was found in a woman aged 40 to 49 who had been exposed to COVID-19. J is TRBJ1-5 and V is TRBV19; TRBD1 agrees at 7 bases. The CDR3 spells CASSIDRFRSQGRTQPQHF. CDR3 sequence (DNA): TGTGCCAGTAGTATAGATAGATTTCGATCACAGGGGAGAACTCAGCCCCAGCATTTT.